There are many counts of the clone carrying this T cell receptor (beta chain). The ends were cut back, 0 bases at V and 8 bases at J, with 8 bases in the middle. Germline assignment: CDR1 LGHNA and CDR2 YSLEER. CDR3 size: 13 residues. Unique molecular identifiers were incorporated when the TCRbeta library was constructed. TCRdb independently ran MiXCR on the PCR reads; one entry per CDR3 protein. The table shows 15,000 to 20,000 distinct CDR3 sequences, with roughly 7.8% occurring only once. The sample comes from a study of T-cell reconstitution after alpha-beta-depleted transplantation in children. V gene TRBV4-3 combines with J gene TRBJ2-1; D may be TRBD1 or TRBD2 (5 bases each). The receptor comes from a boy under two years old who had a stem cell transplant for Wiskott-Aldrich syndrome, so the T cells may come from the graft donor. The specimen was PBMCs, mostly from graft donor cells, collected 60 days after TCRalphabeta/CD19-depleted stem cell transplant. CDR3 amino acids: CASSQEGRDEQFF. The CDR3 region has the DNA TGCGCCAGCAGCCAAGAGGGGCGGGATGAGCAGTTCTTC.